A selection of T cell receptor beta chains follows, all from one sample in a study of T-cell reconstitution after alpha-beta-depleted transplantation in children. TCRdb processed the PCR reads anew with MiXCR; each CDR3 protein has one entry. Of hundreds of thousands of distinct CDR3 sequences listed, approximately 16% are singletons. Material: PBMCs from the stem cell graft donor, obtained from the stem cell graft. The origin of the receptors is a human donor who donated a stem cell graft to a child with acute myeloid leukemia. Each CDR3 is given with its conserved first and last residue. A D gene is named only where the DNA matches it firmly. Size values are once, few and many counts, or a class for expanded clones, and some rows have none.

clone_size: few
d_call: -
v_call: TRBV5-5
j_call: TRBJ1-2
cdr3_aa: CASSSDPRPSLGSYTF
cdr3_nt: TGTGCCAGCAGCTCCGACCCGAGACCGAGCCTAGGTAGCTACACCTTC

clone_size: many
d_call: TRBD1
v_call: TRBV7-2
j_call: TRBJ2-3
cdr3_aa: CASSRQGPSTDTQYF
cdr3_nt: TGTGCCAGCAGCCGACAGGGGCCTAGCACAGATACGCAGTATTTT

clone_size: -
d_call: -
v_call: TRBV6-2/TRBV6-3
j_call: TRBJ2-7
cdr3_aa: CASSYGGATSYEQYF
cdr3_nt: TGTGCCAGCAGTTACGGGGGGGCCACATCTTACGAGCAGTACTTC

clone_size: -
d_call: -
v_call: TRBV20-1
j_call: TRBJ1-1
cdr3_aa: CSAAGGFTEAFF
cdr3_nt: TGCAGTGCCGCGGGGGGGTTCACTGAAGCTTTCTTT

clone_size: few
d_call: -
v_call: TRBV12-3/TRBV12-4
j_call: TRBJ1-3
cdr3_aa: CASSLWPGNTIYF
cdr3_nt: TGTGCCAGCAGTTTATGGCCCGGAAACACCATATATTTT

clone_size: many
d_call: -
v_call: TRBV9
j_call: TRBJ2-7
cdr3_aa: CASSVTPSGEQYF
cdr3_nt: TGTGCCAGCAGCGTAACCCCCAGCGGAGAGCAGTACTTC

clone_size: -
d_call: -
v_call: TRBV7-9
j_call: TRBJ2-3
cdr3_aa: CASSVIPDTQYF
cdr3_nt: TGTGCCAGCAGCGTAATCCCAGATACGCAGTATTTT

clone_size: -
d_call: -
v_call: TRBV30
j_call: TRBJ1-5
cdr3_aa: CAWSVRGFGNQPQHF
cdr3_nt: TGTGCCTGGAGTGTACGGGGGTTCGGCAATCAGCCCCAGCATTTT

clone_size: many
d_call: -
v_call: TRBV20-1
j_call: TRBJ1-5
cdr3_aa: CSAMNNRDIYSNQPQHF
cdr3_nt: TGCAGTGCCATGAATAACCGGGACATATATAGCAATCAGCCCCAGCATTTT

clone_size: many
d_call: -
v_call: TRBV20-1
j_call: TRBJ1-6
cdr3_aa: CSAPRRAGMHSPLHF
cdr3_nt: TGCAGTGCTCCCCGGCGGGCAGGGATGCATTCACCCCTCCACTTT

clone_size: few
d_call: -
v_call: TRBV4-2
j_call: TRBJ2-1
cdr3_aa: CASSQDPSRTYNEQFF
cdr3_nt: TGTGCCAGCAGCCAAGATCCCTCCCGCACCTACAATGAGCAGTTCTTC

clone_size: many
d_call: -
v_call: TRBV7-6
j_call: TRBJ1-6
cdr3_aa: CASSLEPGGRTNSPLHF
cdr3_nt: TGTGCCAGCAGCTTGGAACCCGGGGGACGGACCAATTCACCCCTCCACTTT

clone_size: few
d_call: -
v_call: TRBV9
j_call: TRBJ2-5
cdr3_aa: CASSVDSGAGETQYF
cdr3_nt: TGTGCCAGCAGCGTAGATTCAGGGGCCGGAGAGACCCAGTACTTC

clone_size: many
d_call: -
v_call: TRBV11-2
j_call: TRBJ2-3
cdr3_aa: CASSQRPDTQYF
cdr3_nt: TGTGCCAGCAGCCAGCGACCAGATACGCAGTATTTT

clone_size: many
d_call: -
v_call: TRBV29-1
j_call: TRBJ1-4
cdr3_aa: CSVASNLGGEKLFF
cdr3_nt: TGCAGCGTTGCGTCGAATTTAGGGGGAGAAAAACTGTTTTTT

clone_size: -
d_call: -
v_call: TRBV5-5
j_call: TRBJ1-1
cdr3_aa: CASSPLGHANTEAFF
cdr3_nt: TGTGCCAGCAGCCCCCTGGGACACGCGAACACTGAAGCTTTCTTT

clone_size: -
d_call: -
v_call: TRBV7-3
j_call: TRBJ2-3
cdr3_aa: CASSLSGEVATDTQYF
cdr3_nt: TGTGCCAGCAGCTTATCAGGGGAGGTGGCTACAGATACGCAGTATTTT

clone_size: few
d_call: TRBD1
v_call: TRBV7-3
j_call: TRBJ1-4
cdr3_aa: CASSPTGQGEKLFF
cdr3_nt: TGTGCCAGCAGCCCGACAGGGCAGGGTGAAAAACTGTTTTTT

clone_size: few
d_call: -
v_call: TRBV25-1
j_call: TRBJ2-3
cdr3_aa: CASSDSLASLDTQYF
cdr3_nt: TGTGCCAGCAGTGACAGTCTCGCCTCCCTGGATACGCAGTATTTT

clone_size: many
d_call: -
v_call: TRBV5-1
j_call: TRBJ2-7
cdr3_aa: CASSFLASEQYF
cdr3_nt: TGCGCCAGCAGCTTCCTAGCATCCGAGCAGTACTTC

clone_size: few
d_call: TRBD2
v_call: TRBV7-9
j_call: TRBJ2-1
cdr3_aa: CASSLVRWDYYNEQFF
cdr3_nt: TGTGCCAGCAGCTTAGTACGGTGGGACTACTACAATGAGCAGTTCTTC

clone_size: many
d_call: -
v_call: TRBV4-2
j_call: TRBJ1-3
cdr3_aa: CASSQTRVSGNTIYF
cdr3_nt: TGTGCCAGCAGCCAAACAAGGGTCTCTGGAAACACCATATATTTT

clone_size: few
d_call: TRBD1
v_call: TRBV6-5
j_call: TRBJ1-1
cdr3_aa: CASSYSQGAQGSTEAFF
cdr3_nt: TGTGCCAGCAGTTACTCTCAGGGGGCGCAAGGAAGCACTGAAGCTTTCTTT

clone_size: -
d_call: -
v_call: TRBV6-1
j_call: TRBJ2-2
cdr3_aa: CASRIRNTGELFF
cdr3_nt: TGTGCCAGCAGAATCAGGAACACCGGGGAGCTGTTTTTT

clone_size: many
d_call: -
v_call: TRBV6-1
j_call: TRBJ2-3
cdr3_aa: CASTISLGASDTQYF
cdr3_nt: TGTGCCAGCACCATCTCTTTAGGGGCTTCAGATACGCAGTATTTT

clone_size: many
d_call: -
v_call: TRBV20-1
j_call: TRBJ1-4
cdr3_aa: CSAGGRGEGTGKLFF
cdr3_nt: TGCAGTGCGGGAGGAAGGGGGGAGGGCACCGGAAAACTGTTTTTT

clone_size: -
d_call: -
v_call: TRBV24-1
j_call: TRBJ2-3
cdr3_aa: CATSDFGRGISTDTQYF
cdr3_nt: TGTGCCACCAGTGATTTTGGACGGGGAATTAGCACAGATACGCAGTATTTT